This T cell receptor beta chain appears in the sequencing data of a study of T cell repertoires and HLA-DP antigens. The CDR3 has 15 residues. Germline CDR1 reads SGDLS; CDR2 reads YYNGEE. V lost 0 bases, J lost 3 bases, and 6 bases stayed unmatched. Concerning this clone itself: What it recognizes is unknown.

Primers targeted 54 TRBV and 13 TRBJ segments. Deep-resolution sequencing targeted under 250,000 T cell genomes in pre-culture CD4+ samples. TCRdb's table, derived via immunoSEQ multiplex PCR, lists solely in-frame clones and lacks some. The top ten clones hold 1.5% to 2% of a sample with almost 90,000 clones, roughly 86% of them seen once. This chain joins TRBV9 and TRBJ2-7; 7 positions match TRBD1. The TCR was taken from a middle-aged man in good health and CMV-seronegative. Sequenced sample: CD4+ T cells from PBMCs. CDR3 nucleotides: TGTGCCAGCAGCGTAGGCACACAGGGGCTCTACGAGCAGTACTTC. Protein: CASSVGTQGLYEQYF.